The rows below give T cell receptor beta chains drawn from one sample of a study of shared clonotypes between healthy human individuals. Profiled with immunoSEQ multiplex PCR; TCRdb holds only in-frame clones, not every one. The sample gives approximately 740,000 clones, approximately 79% of which show up once; 1.5% to 2% is in the top ten. Sequenced material: memory CD4+ T cells sorted from blood. These receptors all stem from a woman in her twenties or thirties in good health. Each CDR3 is given with its conserved first and last residue. The D gene is left open where the match is weak. The listing skips clone size in some rows; elsewhere it reads once, few, many or a size class.

clone size | J gene | D gene | V gene | CDR3 protein | CDR3 DNA
. | TRBJ2-2 | TRBD2 | TRBV2 | CARGTSGNTGELFF | TGTGCCAGAGGGACTAGCGGGAACACCGGGGAGCTGTTTTTT
few | TRBJ1-2 | . | TRBV6-1 | CASSGISGTGGYTF | TGTGCCAGCAGTGGTATCTCCGGGACGGGGGGCTACACCTTC
. | TRBJ2-1 | TRBD2 | TRBV7-6 | CASSPGLAELNEQFF | TGTGCCAGCAGCCCGGGACTAGCGGAGCTCAATGAGCAGTTCTTC
. | TRBJ1-5 | . | TRBV15 | CATSRGFGGEYSNQPQHF | TGTGCCACCAGCAGAGGGTTCGGGGGCGAATATAGCAATCAGCCCCAGCATTTT
few | TRBJ1-1 | . | TRBV7-2 | CASSSQRDTEAFF | TGTGCCAGCAGCTCGCAAAGGGACACTGAAGCTTTCTTT
once | TRBJ2-2 | . | TRBV28 | CASNLERTGELFF | TGTGCCAGCAATCTAGAGCGAACCGGGGAGCTGTTTTTT
. | TRBJ2-2 | . | TRBV5-4 | CASSLVWEGVTGELFF | TGTGCCAGCAGCTTGGTTTGGGAGGGGGTCACCGGGGAGCTGTTTTTT
. | TRBJ2-3 | . | TRBV25-1 | CASSEAGGSTDTQYF | TGTGCCAGCAGTGAGGCAGGAGGGAGCACAGATACGCAGTATTTT
. | TRBJ2-3 | . | TRBV27 | CASSSRTSADTQYF | TGTGCCAGCAGTTCACGGACCTCCGCAGATACGCAGTATTTT
. | TRBJ2-2 | TRBD1 | TRBV7-9 | CASSSGDRGVTGELFF | TGTGCCAGCAGCTCGGGGGACAGGGGAGTTACCGGGGAGCTGTTTTTT
. | TRBJ2-2 | TRBD1 | TRBV7-8 | CASRRQGAGTRVNTGELFF | TGTGCCAGCCGAAGACAGGGGGCGGGAACTAGGGTGAACACCGGGGAGCTGTTTTTT
. | TRBJ1-2 | . | TRBV27 | CASKPGVLSYGYTF | TGTGCCAGCAAGCCTGGGGTCTTGAGCTATGGCTACACCTTC
few | TRBJ2-1 | . | TRBV29-1 | CSVGGTVKFF | TGCAGCGTTGGGGGGACTGTTAAGTTCTTC
. | TRBJ2-5 | . | TRBV11-2 | CASSLDLVQSGTQYF | TGTGCCAGCAGCTTAGATCTAGTCCAATCGGGGACCCAGTACTTC
. | TRBJ2-7 | TRBD2 | TRBV2 | CASSPGLESGEQYF | TGTGCCAGCAGTCCGGGACTAGAGTCGGGCGAGCAGTACTTC
. | TRBJ2-5 | . | TRBV19 | CATTVIGSETQYF | TGTGCCACGACAGTGATCGGCTCGGAGACCCAGTACTTC
. | TRBJ2-7 | . | TRBV27 | CASSFRDTHYEQYF | TGTGCCAGCAGTTTCAGGGACACACACTACGAGCAGTACTTC
. | TRBJ2-1 | TRBD2 | TRBV10-2 | CASRGGLAYEQFF | TGCGCCAGCAGAGGGGGACTAGCGTATGAGCAGTTCTTC
. | TRBJ2-1 | . | TRBV7-7 | CASSLESGDEQFF | TGTGCCAGCAGCTTAGAAAGTGGCGATGAGCAGTTCTTC
. | TRBJ2-2 | . | TRBV5-1 | CASSYGLNTGELFF | TGCGCCAGCAGCTACGGACTGAACACCGGGGAGCTGTTTTTT
. | TRBJ1-1 | . | TRBV10-1 | CASSDQAGATEAFF | TGCGCCAGCAGTGACCAGGCAGGGGCCACTGAAGCTTTCTTT
. | TRBJ2-5 | . | TRBV4-2 | CASSQNHETQYF | TGTGCCAGCAGCCAGAACCACGAGACCCAGTACTTC
. | TRBJ2-7 | TRBD2 | TRBV7-8 | CASSPSGRVHEQYF | TGTGCCAGCAGCCCTAGCGGGAGAGTCCACGAGCAGTACTTC
. | TRBJ2-1 | TRBD2 | TRBV10-1 | CASSAASGRAGAREQFF | TGCGCCAGCAGTGCGGCTAGCGGGAGGGCCGGGGCTCGGGAGCAGTTCTTC